The entry below describes one T cell receptor (beta chain). This clonotype came up many times. Its antigen target is currently unknown. Per-nucleotide qualities are absent, and no much larger clonotype sits a single base away. This sample is part of a study of blood T cells in healthy people across ages (dated by TCRdb to the mid-2010s). Regarding the complete study: In model experiments, template switching captured about one uniquely barcoded TCR beta cDNA molecule for every two T cells. To track age-related changes in TCR beta repertoire diversity, the study relied on deep sequencing normalized with unique cDNA molecular identifiers. Donors were grouped into four age groups: young (average about 15 years), middle-aged (around 39), aged (about 59) and long-lived (just over 80). Donors of different ages were randomly distributed across sequencing lanes to avoid experimental bias. The study analyzed two additional independent replicas of 1 million unique cDNA reads from the same blood draw for two donors, one aged 18 to 30 and one aged 80 or older.

The approximately 39 donors, aged roughly 6 to 95 years, were systemically healthy Caucasian individuals from Russia. Ten milliliters of peripheral blood were collected from each donor into EDTA-treated Vacutainer tubes. PBMCs were isolated by Ficoll-Paque density-gradient centrifugation, with at least 6 million obtained per sample. Total RNA, at least 6 micrograms per sample, was extracted from PBMCs with Trizol reagent. For every donor, an aliquot of PBMCs went through flow cytometry to measure the percentages of naive CD45RAhigh/CD27high T cells. The research as a whole found: Bulk unsorted PBMC profiling prevented conclusive comparison of naive and antigen-experienced compartments. A strong correlation was found between observed TCR beta diversity and the percentage of naive T cells measured by flow cytometry. Observed TCR beta diversity per million T cells fell roughly linearly with age, and a significant reduction was already apparent by age approximately 40. Compared with the aged group, the long-lived group had more naive CD4+ T cells, fewer expanded clones and increased TCR diversity, suggesting age selection. Estimates of total diversity from one million sequenced T cells were regarded as lower bounds and underestimates. Because the CMV infection status of the donors was unknown, age-related changes in expanded clonotypes may potentially have been confounded.

Sequences KGHDR (CDR1) and SFDVKD (CDR2) are obtained from the germline V gene. A distance of 11 bases separates the germline ends of V and J, which lose 6 bases and 7 bases respectively. The CDR3 measures 12 amino acids from cysteine to phenylalanine. Only CDR3 DNA is held: 36 bases, read in frame from base 1. Library generation was performed with 5' RACE. A second about 7 to 12 cycle PCR used a sample-barcoded 5' primer and a J-beta primer mix. Each TCR beta cDNA molecule received a unique molecular identifier from a template-switch 5' adaptor carrying 12 random nucleotides. Each sample yielded at least 2.5 million CDR3-containing paired-end reads. First-strand cDNA was synthesized from all RNA with the Mint cDNA synthesis kit, primed by a TRBC-specific oligonucleotide. After uracil-DNA glycosylase treatment, a first 18-cycle PCR used universal primers M1SS and BC2_uni_R on all cDNA. The source study handled its data this way. For normalization, 1 million high-quality reads were randomly selected from each sample, with every read carrying a distinct molecular identifier. Reads sharing molecular identifiers were discarded rather than binned into consensus sequences. CDR3 identification, clonotype clustering and error correction used MiTCR with a Q25 quality threshold and the strictest error-elimination algorithm. A nonparametric unseen species model with Euler transformation was used to estimate a lower bound on total TCR beta diversity. Using fastp at Q25 and MiXCR, TCRdb reprocessed the public reads and kept productive beta chains. Every CDR3 protein is listed once, alongside the most common genes and DNA of its rows. The V and J calls, along with clone size, are taken from TCRdb and not from the paper's own processing. Across this sample there are 1.8 million or so distinct CDR3 sequences, with about two fifths seen only once. In total, the top ten clones hold more than 20% of the sample.

The receptor chain draws on TRBV24-1 and TRBJ1-2, and possibly TRBD1, on 6 matching bases. Sequenced input: blood. The sequence derives from a human donor in good health. The CDR3 in this case is CATSQGPSGYTF. The nucleotide sequence is given as TGTGCCACCAGTCAGGGGCCGAGTGGCTACACCTTC.